The entry that follows covers one T cell receptor beta chain sequence. Antigen specificity is unknown. This specimen belongs to a study of shared clonotypes between healthy human individuals. Study-wide results and caveats: It was expected that sequencing depth would affect clonotype sharing among donors.

The naive CD8 population came from CD45RO-negative cells selected for CCR7, without terminally differentiated effector memory CD45RA+ cells. Method: immunoSEQ multiplex PCR; TCRdb's copy keeps in-frame clones and lacks some. Of 2 million to 2.5 million clones listed, about 93% are singletons. The sequenced sample consisted of naive CD8+ T cells from PBMCs. The TCR originated in a man between 18 and 35 years old in good health. Some clones in this sample may be carry-over from other donors' samples.

CDR3 sequence (DNA): TGTGCCACCGCAGTCTGGGATACGCAGTATTTT. It yields the protein CATAVWDTQYF. V is TRBV27 and J is TRBJ2-3; no firm D call. The V gene's germline CDR1 is MNHEY and CDR2 SMNVEV (reference sequence). The germline V and J ends were trimmed by 10 bases and 6 bases, with 11 bases remaining between them. There are 11 residues in the CDR3.